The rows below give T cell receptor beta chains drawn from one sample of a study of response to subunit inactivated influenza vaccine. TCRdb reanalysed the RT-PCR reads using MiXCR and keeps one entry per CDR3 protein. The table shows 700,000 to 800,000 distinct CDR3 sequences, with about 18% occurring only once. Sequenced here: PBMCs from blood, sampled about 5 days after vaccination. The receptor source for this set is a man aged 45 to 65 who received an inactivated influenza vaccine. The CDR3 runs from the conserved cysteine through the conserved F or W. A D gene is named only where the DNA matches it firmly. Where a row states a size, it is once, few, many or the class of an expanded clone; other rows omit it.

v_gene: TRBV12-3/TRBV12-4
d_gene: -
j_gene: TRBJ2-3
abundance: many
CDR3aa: CASRLVGNTQYF
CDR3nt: TGTGCCAGCAGGCTGGTGGGTAATACGCAGTATTTT

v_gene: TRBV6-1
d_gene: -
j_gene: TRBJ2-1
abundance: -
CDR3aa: CASRPGRLNNEQFF
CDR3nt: TGTGCCAGCAGACCGGGACGCCTCAACAATGAGCAGTTCTTC

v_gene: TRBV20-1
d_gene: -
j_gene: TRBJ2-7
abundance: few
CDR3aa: CSAGRRTGSYEQYF
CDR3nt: TGCAGTGCAGGGAGAAGGACTGGCTCCTACGAGCAGTACTTC

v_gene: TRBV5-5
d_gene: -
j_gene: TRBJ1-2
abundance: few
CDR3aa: CASSLEGFGYTF
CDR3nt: TGTGCCAGCAGCTTGGAGGGTTTCGGCTACACCTTC

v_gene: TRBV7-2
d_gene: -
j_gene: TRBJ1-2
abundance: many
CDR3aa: CASSLTSGYTF
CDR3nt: TGTGCCAGCAGCCTAACAAGTGGCTACACCTTC

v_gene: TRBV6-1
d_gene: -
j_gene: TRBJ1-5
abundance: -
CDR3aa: CASSDRPGLRPQHF
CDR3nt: TGTGCCAGCAGTGATAGACCGGGTTTACGGCCCCAGCATTTT

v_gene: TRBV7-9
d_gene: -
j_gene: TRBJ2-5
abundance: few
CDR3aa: CATAGTEDAKTQYF
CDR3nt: TGTGCCACCGCCGGGACGGAGGACGCCAAGACCCAGTACTTC

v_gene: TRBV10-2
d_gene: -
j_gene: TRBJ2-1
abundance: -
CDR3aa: CASSESVGVPYNEQFF
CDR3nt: TGCGCCAGCAGTGAGTCGGTGGGGGTCCCCTACAATGAGCAGTTCTTC

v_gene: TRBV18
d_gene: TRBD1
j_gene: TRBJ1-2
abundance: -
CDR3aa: CASSQGTEIGYGYTF
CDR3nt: TGTGCCAGCTCACAGGGGACAGAGATAGGCTATGGCTACACCTTC

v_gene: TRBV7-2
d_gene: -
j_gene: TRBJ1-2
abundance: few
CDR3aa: CASSPQSGGAAYGYTF
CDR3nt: TGTGCCAGCAGCCCTCAATCCGGTGGGGCAGCATATGGCTACACCTTC

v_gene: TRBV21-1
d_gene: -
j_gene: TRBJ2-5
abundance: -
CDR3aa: CASTGGDETQYF
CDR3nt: TGTGCCAGCACGGGGGGTGATGAGACCCAGTACTTC

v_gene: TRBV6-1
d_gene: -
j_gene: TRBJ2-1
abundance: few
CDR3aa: CASIASPGYNEQFF
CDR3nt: TGTGCCAGCATCGCCTCCCCCGGATACAATGAGCAGTTCTTC

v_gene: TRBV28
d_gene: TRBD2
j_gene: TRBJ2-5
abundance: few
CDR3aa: CASTPSPATSGNGETQYF
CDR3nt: TGTGCCAGCACCCCATCCCCCGCGACTAGCGGGAATGGAGAGACCCAGTACTTC

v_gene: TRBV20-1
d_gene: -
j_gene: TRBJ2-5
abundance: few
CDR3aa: CSASPPGHDQETQYF
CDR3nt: TGCAGTGCTAGCCCACCGGGACATGACCAAGAGACCCAGTACTTC

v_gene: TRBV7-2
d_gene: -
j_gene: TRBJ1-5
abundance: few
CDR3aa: CASSFHLGQPQHF
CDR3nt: TGTGCCAGCAGCTTCCACCTAGGGCAGCCCCAGCATTTT

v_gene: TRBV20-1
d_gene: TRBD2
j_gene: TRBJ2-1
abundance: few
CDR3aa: CSPSYGGGVVEQFF
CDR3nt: TGCAGTCCCTCTTACGGGGGGGGCGTCGTTGAGCAGTTCTTC

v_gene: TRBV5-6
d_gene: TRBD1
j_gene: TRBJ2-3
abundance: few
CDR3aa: CASSLYDRATDTQYF
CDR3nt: TGTGCCAGCAGCTTATATGACAGGGCCACAGATACGCAGTATTTT

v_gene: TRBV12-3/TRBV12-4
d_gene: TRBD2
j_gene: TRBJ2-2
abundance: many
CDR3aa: CASSSSGDTGELFF
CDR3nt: TGTGCCAGCAGTTCGAGCGGGGACACCGGGGAGCTGTTTTTT

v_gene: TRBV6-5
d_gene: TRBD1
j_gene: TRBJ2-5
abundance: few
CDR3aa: CATRQGRDRVHF
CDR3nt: TGTGCCACCAGACAGGGACGAGACAGGGTTCACTTC

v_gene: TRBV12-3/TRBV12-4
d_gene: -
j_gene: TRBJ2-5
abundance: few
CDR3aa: CASSFGDPLPGTQYF
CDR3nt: TGTGCCAGCAGTTTTGGGGACCCACTTCCTGGGACCCAGTACTTC

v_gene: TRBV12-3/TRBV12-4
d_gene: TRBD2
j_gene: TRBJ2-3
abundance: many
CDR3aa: CASSLEAGVGDTQYF
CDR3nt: TGTGCCAGCAGCCTCGAAGCGGGGGTAGGGGATACGCAGTATTTT

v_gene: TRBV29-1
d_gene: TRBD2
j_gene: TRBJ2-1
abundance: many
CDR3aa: CSVGGSGRANEQFF
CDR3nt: TGCAGCGTTGGGGGTAGCGGGAGGGCCAATGAGCAGTTCTTC

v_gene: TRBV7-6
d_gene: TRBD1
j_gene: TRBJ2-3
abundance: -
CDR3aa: CASSPPTGADTQYF
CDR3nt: TGTGCCAGCAGCCCACCGACAGGGGCAGATACGCAGTATTTT

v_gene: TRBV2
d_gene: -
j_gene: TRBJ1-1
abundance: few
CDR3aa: CASREQGRTEAFF
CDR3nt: TGTGCCAGCAGGGAGCAGGGGCGCACTGAAGCTTTCTTT

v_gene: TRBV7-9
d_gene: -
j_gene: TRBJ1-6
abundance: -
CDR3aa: CASSLMENSPLHF
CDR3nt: TGTGCCAGCAGCTTGATGGAGAATTCACCCCTCCACTTT

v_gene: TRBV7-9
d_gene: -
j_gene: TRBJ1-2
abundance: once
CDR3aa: CASSSGPTEYYGYTF
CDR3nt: TGTGCCAGCAGCTCCGGACCCACGGAGTACTATGGCTACACCTTC

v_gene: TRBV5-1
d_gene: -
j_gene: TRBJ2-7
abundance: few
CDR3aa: CASSPSGRVSYEQYF
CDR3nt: TGCGCCAGCAGCCCCTCCGGTCGGGTCTCCTACGAGCAGTACTTC

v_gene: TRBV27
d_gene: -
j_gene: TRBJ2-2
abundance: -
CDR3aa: CASSFVGGVSTGELFF
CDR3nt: TGTGCCAGCAGTTTCGTTGGGGGCGTGAGCACCGGGGAGCTGTTTTTT

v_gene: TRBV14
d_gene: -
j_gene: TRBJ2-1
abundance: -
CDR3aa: CASSHRRNEQFF
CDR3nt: TGTGCCAGCAGCCATAGGCGCAATGAGCAGTTCTTC

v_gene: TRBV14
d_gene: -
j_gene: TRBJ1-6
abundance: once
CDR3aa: CASSQVQGLNSPLHF
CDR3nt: TGTGCCAGCAGCCAAGTACAGGGATTGAATTCACCCCTCCACTTT

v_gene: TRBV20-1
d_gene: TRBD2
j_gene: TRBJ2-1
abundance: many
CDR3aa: CSAYNSGRAQNNEQFF
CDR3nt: TGCAGTGCTTATAATAGCGGGAGGGCCCAAAACAATGAGCAGTTCTTC

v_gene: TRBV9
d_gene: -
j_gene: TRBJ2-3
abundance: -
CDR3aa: CASSVVGGGTDTQYF
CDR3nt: TGTGCCAGCAGCGTAGTAGGAGGGGGGACAGATACGCAGTATTTT

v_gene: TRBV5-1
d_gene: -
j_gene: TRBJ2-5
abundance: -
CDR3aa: CASSLAVGTQETQYF
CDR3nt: TGCGCCAGCAGCTTGGCGGTGGGTACCCAAGAGACCCAGTACTTC

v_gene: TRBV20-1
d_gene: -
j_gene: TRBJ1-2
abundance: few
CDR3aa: CSASMSAYSYTF
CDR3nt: TGCAGTGCTAGTATGAGTGCTTACAGCTACACCTTC

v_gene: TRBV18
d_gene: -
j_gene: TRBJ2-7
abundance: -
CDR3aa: CASSLMVQGRSYEQYF
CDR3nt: TGTGCCAGCTCACTAATGGTACAGGGTAGGTCCTACGAGCAGTACTTC

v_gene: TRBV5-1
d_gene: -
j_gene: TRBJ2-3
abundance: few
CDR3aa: CASSPGLVSTDTQYF
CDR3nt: TGCGCCAGCAGCCCCGGACTGGTTAGCACAGATACGCAGTATTTT

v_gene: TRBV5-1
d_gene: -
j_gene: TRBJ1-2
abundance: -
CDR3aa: CASSSHRGVGYTF
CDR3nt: TGCGCCAGCAGCTCTCACCGGGGTGTTGGCTACACCTTC

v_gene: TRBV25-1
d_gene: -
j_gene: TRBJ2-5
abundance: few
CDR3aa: CASSPNRGNRELEETQYF
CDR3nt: TGTGCCAGCAGTCCTAACCGGGGTAACAGGGAGTTAGAGGAGACCCAGTACTTC

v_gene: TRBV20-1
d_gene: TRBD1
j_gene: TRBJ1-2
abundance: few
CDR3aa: CSAMRQGYRYGYTF
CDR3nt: TGCAGTGCCATGCGACAGGGGTACCGATATGGCTACACCTTC

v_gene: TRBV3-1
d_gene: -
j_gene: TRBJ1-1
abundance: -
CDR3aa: CASSQDGSGNTEAFF
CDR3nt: TGTGCCAGCAGCCAAGATGGGTCAGGGAACACTGAAGCTTTCTTT

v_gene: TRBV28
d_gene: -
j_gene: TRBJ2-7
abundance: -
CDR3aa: CASSFPGTVYEQYF
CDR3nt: TGTGCCAGCAGTTTCCCTGGGACGGTATACGAGCAGTACTTC

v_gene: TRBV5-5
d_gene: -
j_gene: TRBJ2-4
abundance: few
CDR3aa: CASSPDYLSPNIQYF
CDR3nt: TGTGCCAGCAGCCCGGACTACCTTTCACCGAACATTCAGTACTTC

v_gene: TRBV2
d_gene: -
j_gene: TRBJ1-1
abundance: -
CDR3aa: CASRGEAGNTEAFF
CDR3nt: TGTGCCAGCAGGGGGGAGGCAGGGAACACTGAAGCTTTCTTT

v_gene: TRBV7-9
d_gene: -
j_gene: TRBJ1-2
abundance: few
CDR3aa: CASSLEVRNGYTF
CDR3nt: TGTGCCAGCAGCTTAGAGGTCCGCAATGGCTACACCTTC

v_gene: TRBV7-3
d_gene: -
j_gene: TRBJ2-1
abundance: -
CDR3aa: CASSPTVTGEQFF
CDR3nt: TGTGCCAGCAGCCCGACAGTAACCGGTGAGCAGTTCTTC

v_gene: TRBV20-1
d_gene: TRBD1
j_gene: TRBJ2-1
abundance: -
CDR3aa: CSASKGAGYNEQFF
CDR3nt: TGCAGTGCTAGCAAGGGGGCGGGTTACAATGAGCAGTTCTTC

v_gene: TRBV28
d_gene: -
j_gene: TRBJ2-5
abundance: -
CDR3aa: CATSGRQETQYF
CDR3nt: TGTGCCACCTCCGGCAGACAAGAGACCCAGTACTTC